The sequence of this T cell receptor (beta chain) was determined in a study of regulatory T cells. The study's findings and limits: Hydrophobic residues at CDR3 positions 6 and 7 were enriched in conventional CD4+ T cells of CD3G-deficient patients.

Amplification used 52 TRBV primers and 13 TRBJ primers. Method: immunoSEQ multiplex PCR; TCRdb's copy keeps in-frame clones and lacks some. The top ten hold roughly 2.2% of the sample, which has approximately 40,000 clones, approximately 89% seen once. This clone was observed once. Antigen specificity is unknown. This CDR3 is built from 13 residues. Germline CDR1 reads MNHEY; CDR2 reads SMNVEV (reference sequence). V was trimmed by 3 bases and J by 6 bases, leaving 12 bases between them. The J gene is TRBJ2-7, the V gene TRBV27; D is unresolved. Sequenced: conventional CD4+ T cells sorted from blood. The source is a person aged 18-30 years with CD3G deficiency. DNA of the CDR3: TGTGCCAGCAGTTTTAGTAGACATGGCGAGCAGTACTTC. This codes for CASSFSRHGEQYF.